This T cell receptor (beta chain) appears in the sequencing data of a study of T cell repertoires in cytomegalovirus infection. Study results and caveats: Dominant in the ex vivo response were TCR beta clonotypes restricted by HLA-C and specific for CMV.

In this sample, this clonotype turned up a few times. Its matching antigen is unknown. From the reads, TCRdb called clonotypes with MiXCR, one entry per CDR3 protein. The table has fewer than 60,000 distinct CDR3 sequences, 20% seen once. This CDR3 region has 15 residues. V lost 2 bases to trimming and J lost 2 bases; unmatched junction nucleotides: 0. Germline V lookup: CDR1 MNHNS, CDR2 SASEGT. The chain recombines TRBV6-1 with TRBJ2-5; the match to TRBD2 covers 12 bases. Sequenced here: CD8+ T cells from cultured PBMCs, sampled from culture after CMV antigen stimulation. This clonotype was sampled from a human donor in good health (CMV status not recorded). Some clones in this sample may be carry-over from other donors' samples. The CDR3 spells CASSELAGGQETQYF. As DNA, the CDR3 is TGTGCCAGCAGTGAACTAGCGGGGGGGCAAGAGACCCAGTACTTC.